These T cell receptor beta chains were read from a single sample in a study of blood T cells in healthy people across ages. TCRdb reprocessed the 5' RACE reads with MiXCR, giving one entry per CDR3 protein. This sample has around 670,000 distinct CDR3 sequences, with less than 35% found just once. The sequencing input was blood. The receptors derive from a woman older than 75 in good health. CDR3s include the opening cysteine and the closing phenylalanine or tryptophan. A D gene is named only where the DNA matches it firmly. For some rows the clone size is stated as once, few or many, or as a class when expanded; others skip it.

clone_size j_call d_call v_call cdr3_nt cdr3_aa
many TRBJ2-1 TRBD2 TRBV20-1 TGCAGTGCTAGGGGCCAACCGGGACTAGCGGGGCGTAATGAGCAGTTCTTC CSARGQPGLAGRNEQFF
- TRBJ1-2 - TRBV5-1 TGCGCCAGCAGCTTGGACCTGGCCAGGGGTGGCTACACCTTC CASSLDLARGGYTF
many TRBJ1-6 - TRBV28 TGTGCCAGCAGTCCCGCTGCCGGGACGAAAAATTCACCCCTCCACTTT CASSPAAGTKNSPLHF
many TRBJ2-6 TRBD1 TRBV20-1 TGCAGTGCCACCAACAGGGGCTCCGGGGCCAACGTCCTGACTTTC CSATNRGSGANVLTF
many TRBJ2-3 - TRBV7-6 TGTGCCAGCAGCTCCCGGGACGCCCAAACACTTACGCAGTATTTT CASSSRDAQTLTQYF
many TRBJ1-1 - TRBV5-1 TGCGCCAGCAGCCTGCAGGGAGGGACCACTGAAGCTTTCTTT CASSLQGGTTEAFF
- TRBJ2-5 TRBD1 TRBV2 TGTGCTAGCAGCTACAGGGGCCAAGAGACCCCGTACTTC CASSYRGQETPYF
- TRBJ2-7 - TRBV4-3 TGCGCCAGCAGCCAAGACGCGTCCTACGAGCAGTACTTC CASSQDASYEQYF
many TRBJ2-3 - TRBV4-1 TGCGCCAGCAGCCAAGTCCTCACAGATACGCAGTATTTT CASSQVLTDTQYF
many TRBJ1-6 TRBD1 TRBV6-2/TRBV6-3 TGTGCCAGCAGACCCGGGACAGGGGGCCGCGGTTCACCCCTCCACTTT CASRPGTGGRGSPLHF
- TRBJ1-1 - TRBV6-5 TGTGCCAGCAGTTACGGGACCCTCAGGGAGGCTGAAGCTTTCTTT CASSYGTLREAEAFF
many TRBJ2-5 TRBD2 TRBV4-3 TGCGCCAGCAGCCCGACTAGCGGGGAAGAGACCCAGTACTTC CASSPTSGEETQYF
once TRBJ1-2 - TRBV6-5 TGTGCCAGCAGTTCAAGACCCAACGCTGAAGATGGCTACACCTTC CASSSRPNAEDGYTF
many TRBJ1-2 - TRBV5-4 TGTGCCAGCAGCGAGGGGGGGCAAGGCTATGGCTACACCTTC CASSEGGQGYGYTF
many TRBJ2-6 TRBD1 TRBV4-2 TGTGCCAGCAGCCAAGACCCAGAGGGGGCTAGCTCTGGGGCCAACGTCCTGACTTTC CASSQDPEGASSGANVLTF
- TRBJ2-7 - TRBV20-1 TGCAGTGCTAGACAGGGGAGCTCCTACGAGCAGTACTTC CSARQGSSYEQYF
many TRBJ2-7 TRBD1 TRBV7-8 TGTGCCAGCAGCTTAGTCTCGAACGTGGGACAGGGGTACGAGCAGTACTTC CASSLVSNVGQGYEQYF
- TRBJ1-1 TRBD1 TRBV19 TGTGCCAGTAGTAAATACAGGGGGCCCACTGAAGCTTTCTTT CASSKYRGPTEAFF
- TRBJ2-6 - TRBV15 TGTGCCACCAGCAGAGACAGGGGCTCTGGGGCCAACGTCCTGACTTTC CATSRDRGSGANVLTF
once TRBJ2-3 - TRBV6-2/TRBV6-3 TGTGCCAGCAGTTTTTCGTCCGCAGATACGCAGTATTTT CASSFSSADTQYF
many TRBJ2-2 - TRBV12-3/TRBV12-4 TGTGCCAGCAGTATTAGGGCGGGCGCCGGGGAGCTGTTTTTT CASSIRAGAGELFF
- TRBJ2-5 - TRBV2 TGTGCCAGCAGTGAAGCTCCCGGGACCGTGAATGAGCAGTACTTC CASSEAPGTVNEQYF
many TRBJ2-4 TRBD2 TRBV20-1 TGCAGTGCTAGAGAGATCGGGGGGGCCAAAAACATTCAGTACTTC CSAREIGGAKNIQYF
- TRBJ2-2 TRBD1 TRBV5-5 TGTGCCAGCAGCTTGCAGGGGGCTTGGACCGGGGAGCTGTTTTTT CASSLQGAWTGELFF
- TRBJ2-2 - TRBV9 TGTGCCAGCAGCGTATCCGGGTACACCGGGGAGCTGTTTTTT CASSVSGYTGELFF
- TRBJ1-4 - TRBV20-1 TGCAGTGCAGAACACAATCGAGAAAAACTGTTTTTT CSAEHNREKLFF
many TRBJ1-1 - TRBV20-1 TGCAGTGCTAGGCGGAGTGGAGGGCTGAACACTGAAGCTTTCTTT CSARRSGGLNTEAFF
many TRBJ2-3 - TRBV3-1 TGTGCCAGCAGCCAGGCAGGCCCCACAGATACGCAGTATTTT CASSQAGPTDTQYF